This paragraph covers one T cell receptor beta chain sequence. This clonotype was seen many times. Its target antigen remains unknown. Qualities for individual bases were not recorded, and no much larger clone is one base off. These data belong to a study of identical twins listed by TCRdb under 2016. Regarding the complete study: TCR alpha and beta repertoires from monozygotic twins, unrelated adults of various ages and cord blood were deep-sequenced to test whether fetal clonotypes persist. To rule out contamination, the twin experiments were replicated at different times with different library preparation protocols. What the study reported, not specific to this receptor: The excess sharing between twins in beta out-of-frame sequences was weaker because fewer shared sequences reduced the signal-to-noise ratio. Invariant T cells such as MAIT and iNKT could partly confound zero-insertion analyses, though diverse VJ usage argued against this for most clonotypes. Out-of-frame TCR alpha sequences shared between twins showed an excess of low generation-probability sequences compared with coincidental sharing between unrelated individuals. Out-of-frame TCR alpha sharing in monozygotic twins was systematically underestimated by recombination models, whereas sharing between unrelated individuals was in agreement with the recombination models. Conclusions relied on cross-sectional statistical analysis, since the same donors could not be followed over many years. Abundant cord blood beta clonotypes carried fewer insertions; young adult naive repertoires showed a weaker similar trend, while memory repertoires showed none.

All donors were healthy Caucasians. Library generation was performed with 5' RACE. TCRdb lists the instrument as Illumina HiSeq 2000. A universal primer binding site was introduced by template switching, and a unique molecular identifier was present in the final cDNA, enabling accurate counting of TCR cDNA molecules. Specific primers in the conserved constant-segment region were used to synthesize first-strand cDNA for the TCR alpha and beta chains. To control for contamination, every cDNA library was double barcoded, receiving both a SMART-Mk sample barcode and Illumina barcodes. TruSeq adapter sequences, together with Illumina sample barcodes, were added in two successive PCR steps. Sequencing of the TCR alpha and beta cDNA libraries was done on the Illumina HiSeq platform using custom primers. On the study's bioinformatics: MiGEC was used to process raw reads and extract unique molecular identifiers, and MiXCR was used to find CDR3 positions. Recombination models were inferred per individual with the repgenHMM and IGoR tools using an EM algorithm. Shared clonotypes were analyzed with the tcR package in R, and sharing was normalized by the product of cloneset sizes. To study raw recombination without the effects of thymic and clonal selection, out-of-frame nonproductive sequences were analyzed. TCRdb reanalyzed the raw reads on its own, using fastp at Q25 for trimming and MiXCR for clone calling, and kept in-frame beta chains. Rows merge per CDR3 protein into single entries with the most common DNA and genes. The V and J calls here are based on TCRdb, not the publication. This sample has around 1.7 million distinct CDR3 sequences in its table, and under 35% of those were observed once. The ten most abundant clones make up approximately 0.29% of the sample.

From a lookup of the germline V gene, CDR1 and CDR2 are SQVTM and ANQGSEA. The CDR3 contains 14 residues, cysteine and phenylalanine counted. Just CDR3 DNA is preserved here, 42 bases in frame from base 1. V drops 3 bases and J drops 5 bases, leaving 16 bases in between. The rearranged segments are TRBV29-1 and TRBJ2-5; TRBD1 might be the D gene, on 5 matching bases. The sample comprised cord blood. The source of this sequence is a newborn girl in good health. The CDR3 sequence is CSVDKQGLGETQYF. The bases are TGCAGCGTTGATAAGCAGGGATTAGGGGAGACCCAGTACTTC.